The 2 T cell receptor beta chains below all came from one sample that was sequenced in a study of T cell responses to AZD1222 COVID-19 vaccine. Assay used: immunoSEQ multiplex PCR; TCRdb lists only in-frame clones, some missing. The sample consists of approximately 190,000 clones, roughly 88% of them appearing once. Sample: peripheral blood, taken on day 0 of AZD1222 vaccination. These receptors all come from an adult in good health.

This chain's CDR3 is CASSIPVSPAGGPWDEQFF. CDR3 in DNA: TGTGCCAGTAGTATCCCCGTATCCCCAGCGGGAGGGCCCTGGGATGAGCAGTTCTTC. This rearrangement joins TRBV19 to TRBJ2-1, with 10 bases matching TRBD2. Germline V lookup: CDR1 LNHDA, CDR2 SQIVND (reference sequence). Unmatched junction bases numbered 19, after V lost 3 bases and J lost 8 bases. There are 19 residues in the CDR3.

The V gene is TRBV12-3 or TRBV12-4, the J gene TRBJ2-7; maybe TRBD2 (6 bases). CDR3 length: 13 amino acids. V dropped 0 bases and J dropped 4 bases, with 7 bases sitting between them. For the CDR3, the DNA is TGTGCCAGCAGTTTAGCGGCGGGATACGAGCAGTACTTC. Translated: CASSLAAGYEQYF.